This TCR beta chain derives from a study of neurological immune-mediated disorders. Study findings and constraints: In HTLV-1-associated myelopathy, TCR clonal expansion was greatest, and in multiple sclerosis it was least, below healthy controls.

The study built unsorted libraries from 2 million PBMCs kept at -80 C. The CDR3 has 13 amino acids. In germline, CDR1 is SNHLY, CDR2 FYNNEI. Trimming left V 10 bases short and J 5 bases short, with 17 bases between. This clonotype was counted at least ten times. Its specificity is not known. 5'RACE with 10-nucleotide random UMIs generated the cDNA. TCRdb reprocessed the 5' RACE reads with MiXCR, giving one entry per CDR3 protein. The sample carries about 28,000 distinct CDR3 sequences, around 10% recorded once. The rearrangement uses TRBV2 and TRBJ1-2, with D tentatively TRBD1 (6 bases). The sample was PBMCs. The receptor was isolated from a woman aged 60-75 years in good health. CDR3 bases: TGTGCCACCCGTTTACAGGGCGGGTATGGCTACACCTTC. Translated: CATRLQGGYGYTF.